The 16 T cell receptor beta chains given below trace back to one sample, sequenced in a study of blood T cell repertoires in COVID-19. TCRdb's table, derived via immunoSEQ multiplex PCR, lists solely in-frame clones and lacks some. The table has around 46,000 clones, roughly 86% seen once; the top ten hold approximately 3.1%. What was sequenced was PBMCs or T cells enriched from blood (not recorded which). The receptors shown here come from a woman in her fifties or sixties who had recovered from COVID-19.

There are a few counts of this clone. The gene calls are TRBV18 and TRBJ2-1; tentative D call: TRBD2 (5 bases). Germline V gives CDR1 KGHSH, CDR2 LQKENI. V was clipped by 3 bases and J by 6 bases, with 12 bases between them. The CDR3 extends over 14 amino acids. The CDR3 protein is CASSPSSPLNEQFF. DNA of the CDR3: TGTGCCAGCTCACCGTCTAGCCCCCTCAATGAGCAGTTCTTC.

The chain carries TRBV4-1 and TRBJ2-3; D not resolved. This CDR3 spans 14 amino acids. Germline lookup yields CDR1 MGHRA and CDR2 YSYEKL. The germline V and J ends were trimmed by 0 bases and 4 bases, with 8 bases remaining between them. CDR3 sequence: CASSQDGSPDTQYF. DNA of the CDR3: TGCGCCAGCAGCCAAGACGGGTCCCCAGATACGCAGTATTTT.

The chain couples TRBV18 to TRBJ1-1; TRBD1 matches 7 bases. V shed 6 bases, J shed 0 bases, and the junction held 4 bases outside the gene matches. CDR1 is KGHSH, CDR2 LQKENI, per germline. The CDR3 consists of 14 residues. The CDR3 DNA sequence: TGTGCCAGCTCCTCCGGGACAGTGAACACTGAAGCTTTCTTT. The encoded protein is CASSSGTVNTEAFF.

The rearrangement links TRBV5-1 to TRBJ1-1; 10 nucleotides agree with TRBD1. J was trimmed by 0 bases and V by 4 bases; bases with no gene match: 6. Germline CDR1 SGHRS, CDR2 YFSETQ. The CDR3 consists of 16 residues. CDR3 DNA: TGCGCCAGCAGCGGGCCCGGGACAGGGGTGAACACTGAAGCTTTCTTT. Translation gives CASSGPGTGVNTEAFF.

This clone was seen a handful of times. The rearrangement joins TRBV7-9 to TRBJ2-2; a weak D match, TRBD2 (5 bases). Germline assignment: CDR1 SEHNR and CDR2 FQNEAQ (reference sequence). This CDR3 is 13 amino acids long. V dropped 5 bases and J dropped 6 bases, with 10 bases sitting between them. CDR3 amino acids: CASSLHGAGELFF. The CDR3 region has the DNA TGTGCCAGCAGCCTCCACGGGGCCGGGGAGCTGTTTTTT. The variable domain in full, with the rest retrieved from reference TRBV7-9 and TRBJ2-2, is DTGVSQNPRHKITKRGQNVTFRCDPISEHNRLYWYRQTLGQGPEFLTYFQNEAQLEKSRLLSDRFSAERPKGSFSTLEIQRTEQGDSAMYLCASSLHGAGELFFGEGSRLTVL.

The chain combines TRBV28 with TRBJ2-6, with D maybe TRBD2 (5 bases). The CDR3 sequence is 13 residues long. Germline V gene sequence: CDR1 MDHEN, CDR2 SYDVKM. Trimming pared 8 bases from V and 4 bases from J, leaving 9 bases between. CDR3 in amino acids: CASSGSGANVLTF. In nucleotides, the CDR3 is TGTGCCAGCTCGGGATCCGGGGCCAACGTCCTGACTTTC.

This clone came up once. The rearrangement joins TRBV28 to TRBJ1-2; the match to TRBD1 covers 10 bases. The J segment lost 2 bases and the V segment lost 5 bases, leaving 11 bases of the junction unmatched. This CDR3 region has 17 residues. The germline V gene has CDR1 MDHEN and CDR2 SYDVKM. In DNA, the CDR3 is TGTGCCAGCAGTATTGTCCCGGGACAGGGGTGGAACTATGGCTACACCTTC. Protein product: CASSIVPGQGWNYGYTF.

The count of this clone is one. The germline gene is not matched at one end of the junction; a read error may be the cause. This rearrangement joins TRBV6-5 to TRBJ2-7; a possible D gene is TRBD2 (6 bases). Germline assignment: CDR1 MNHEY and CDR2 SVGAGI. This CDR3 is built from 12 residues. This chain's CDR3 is CASSSLGLRRDF. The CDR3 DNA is TGTGCCAGCAGTTCCTTGGGACTCCGGCGTGACTTC.

The CDR3 DNA is TGTGCCAGCAGTCCCCTTAGGACTAGCGGATACGAGCAGTACTTC. This gives the protein CASSPLRTSGYEQYF. The chain employs TRBV6-2 or TRBV6-3 and TRBJ2-7, with TRBD2 matching over 10 bases. CDR1 is MNHEY, CDR2 SVGEGT, per germline. The CDR3 has 15 residues. V lost 5 bases and J lost 4; bases outside the gene matches: 8.

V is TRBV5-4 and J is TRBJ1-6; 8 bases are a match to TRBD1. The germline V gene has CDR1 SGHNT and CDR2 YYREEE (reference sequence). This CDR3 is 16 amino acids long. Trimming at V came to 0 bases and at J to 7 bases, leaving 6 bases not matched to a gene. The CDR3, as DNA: TGTGCCAGCAGCTTGGCCCAGGGGGCGGCGAATTCACCCCTCCACTTT. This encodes CASSLAQGAANSPLHF. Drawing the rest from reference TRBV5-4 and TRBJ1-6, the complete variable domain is ETGVTQSPTHLIKTRGQQVTLRCSSQSGHNTVSWYQQALGQGPQFIFQYYREEENGRGNFPPRFSGLQFPNYSSELNVNALELDDSALYLCASSLAQGAANSPLHFGNGTRLTVT.

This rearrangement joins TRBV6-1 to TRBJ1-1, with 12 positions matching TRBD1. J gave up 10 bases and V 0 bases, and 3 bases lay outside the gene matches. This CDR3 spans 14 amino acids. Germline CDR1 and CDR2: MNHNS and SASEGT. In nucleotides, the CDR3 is TGTGCCAGCAGTGAAGCGGGACAGGGGGCAGGAGCTTTCTTT. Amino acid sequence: CASSEAGQGAGAFF.

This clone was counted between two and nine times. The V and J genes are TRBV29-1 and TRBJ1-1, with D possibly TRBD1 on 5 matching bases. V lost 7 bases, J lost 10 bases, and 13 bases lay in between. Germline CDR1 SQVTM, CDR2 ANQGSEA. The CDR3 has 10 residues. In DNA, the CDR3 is TGCAGCGCTAAACAGGTCGTAGCTTTCTTT. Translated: CSAKQVVAFF.

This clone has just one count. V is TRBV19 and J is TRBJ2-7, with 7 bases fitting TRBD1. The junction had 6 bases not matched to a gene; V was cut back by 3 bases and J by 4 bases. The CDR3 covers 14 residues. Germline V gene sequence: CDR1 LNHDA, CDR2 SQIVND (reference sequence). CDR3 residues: CASSIQTGQYEQYF. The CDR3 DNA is TGTGCCAGTAGTATTCAGACAGGGCAGTACGAGCAGTACTTC.

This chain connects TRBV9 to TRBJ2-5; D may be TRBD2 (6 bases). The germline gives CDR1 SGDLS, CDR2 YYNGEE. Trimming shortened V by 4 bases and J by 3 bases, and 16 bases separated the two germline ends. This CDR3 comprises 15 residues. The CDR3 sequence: CASSPRGGTEETQYF. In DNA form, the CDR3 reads TGTGCCAGCAGCCCCAGAGGTGGGACTGAAGAGACCCAGTACTTC.

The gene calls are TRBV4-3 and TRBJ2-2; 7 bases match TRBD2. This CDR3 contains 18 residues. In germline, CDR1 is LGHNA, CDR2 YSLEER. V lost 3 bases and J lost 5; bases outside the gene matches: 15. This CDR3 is CASSQDPTYRTRTGELFF. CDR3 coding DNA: TGCGCCAGCAGCCAGGACCCGACGTACAGGACTAGAACCGGGGAGCTGTTTTTT.

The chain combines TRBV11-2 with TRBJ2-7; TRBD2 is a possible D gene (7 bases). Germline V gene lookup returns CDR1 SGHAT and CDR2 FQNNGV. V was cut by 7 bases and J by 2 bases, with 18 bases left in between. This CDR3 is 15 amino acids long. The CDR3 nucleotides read TGTGCCAGCATTCGACAACCGGGGGGCACCTACGAGCAGTACTTC. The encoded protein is CASIRQPGGTYEQYF.